The TCR beta chain under discussion was sequenced for a study of cytomegalovirus exposure and HLA in healthy donors. The wider study: In an early release, HLA-typed donors contributed 75 million to 85 million unique TCR sequences.

Turning to this clone: What it recognizes is unknown.

This CDR3 contains 14 residues. Germline V gene sequence: CDR1 SGHRS, CDR2 YFSETQ. Trimming left V 0 bases short and J 5 bases short, with 11 bases between. The PCR employed 60 Vbeta primers together with 13 Jbeta primers. Profiled with immunoSEQ multiplex PCR; TCRdb holds only in-frame clones, not every one. The repertoire holds about 160,000 clones, with roughly three quarters as singletons. Findings and caveats of the study: It emerged from a later analysis that several of the most significant clusters appeared to be linked to common viral pathogens. Upon later analysis, TCR association rates were observed to vary by HLA locus, being highest for DRB1 and lowest for HLA-C.

The J gene is TRBJ2-5, the V gene TRBV5-1; maybe TRBD2 (6 bases). This TCR derives from a human donor in good health. Sequences were obtained from PBMCs. The CDR3 DNA is TGCGCCAGCAGCTTGGACGGGAGAAGCGAGACCCAGTACTTC. It is translated as CASSLDGRSETQYF.